This TCR beta chain was sequenced for a study of T-cell reconstitution after alpha-beta-depleted transplantation in children. This CDR3 spans 13 amino acids. Deletions cut 6 bases from V and 0 bases from J, with 8 bases between. Germline V gene data show CDR1 as DFQATT and CDR2 as SNEGSKA (reference sequence). This clonotype was seen a handful of times. The target antigen is unknown. Preparation of the TCRbeta library used unique molecular identifiers. Using its own MiXCR run on the PCR reads, TCRdb lists one record per CDR3 protein. The sample lists fewer than 700,000 distinct CDR3 sequences; more than 20% were seen once. Study-level findings and limits: T-cell counts and diversity at one year post-transplant came mainly from newly produced T cells.

The sequences come from PBMCs, mostly from graft donor cells, collected 360 days after TCRalphabeta/CD19-depleted stem cell transplant. The receptor was isolated from a boy younger than two who had a stem cell transplant for acute myeloid leukemia, so the T cells may come from the graft donor. The rearrangement links TRBV20-1 to TRBJ2-2; tentative D call: TRBD1 (6 bases). CDR3 residues: CSAYRANTGELFF. In DNA, the CDR3 is TGCAGTGCCTACAGGGCGAACACCGGGGAGCTGTTTTTT.